These T cell receptor beta chains were read from a single sample in a study of response to subunit inactivated influenza vaccine. MiXCR, applied by TCRdb to the RT-PCR reads, yields one record per CDR3 protein. The sample has about 520,000 distinct CDR3 sequences; roughly 7.9% are singletons. The input for sequencing was PBMCs from blood, taken less than 30 months after vaccination. The receptors were sampled from a man between 50 and 70 years old who received an inactivated influenza vaccine. The conserved cysteine and the conserved F or W are not part of the CDR3 here.

j_call: TRBJ1-1
v_call: TRBV6-2/TRBV6-3
cdr3_aa: ATRSPNTEAF

j_call: TRBJ1-2
v_call: TRBV5-1
cdr3_aa: ASSPQGFDYGYT

j_call: TRBJ2-7
v_call: TRBV12-3/TRBV12-4
cdr3_aa: ASRLGQGGGDEQY

j_call: TRBJ1-2
v_call: TRBV7-2
cdr3_aa: ASSLSFVRVDGYT

j_call: TRBJ2-7
v_call: TRBV29-1
cdr3_aa: SVRDGSYEQY

j_call: TRBJ2-1
v_call: TRBV7-7
cdr3_aa: ASSLLLEQAEQF

j_call: TRBJ2-2
v_call: TRBV4-2
cdr3_aa: ASSQDSGRAVIGELF

j_call: TRBJ2-1
v_call: TRBV28
cdr3_aa: ASSSGTSGRDNEQF

j_call: TRBJ2-1
v_call: TRBV11-2
cdr3_aa: ASSFPRTTQTYNEQF

j_call: TRBJ2-6
v_call: TRBV4-1
cdr3_aa: ASSNTGTGANVLT

j_call: TRBJ2-3
v_call: TRBV28
cdr3_aa: ASSGGYGKGVDTQY

j_call: TRBJ2-4
v_call: TRBV7-6
cdr3_aa: ASSANRGDSLAKNIQY

j_call: TRBJ1-1
v_call: TRBV19
cdr3_aa: ASSGQGRNTEAF

j_call: TRBJ2-1
v_call: TRBV7-6
cdr3_aa: ASSLGDSTSEQF

j_call: TRBJ2-1
v_call: TRBV4-3
cdr3_aa: ASSQENSYNEQF

j_call: TRBJ1-5
v_call: TRBV7-8
cdr3_aa: ASSLWTGDKPQH

j_call: TRBJ2-2
v_call: TRBV20-1
cdr3_aa: SARYNWGPGELF

j_call: TRBJ2-1
v_call: TRBV5-8
cdr3_aa: ASSLGLHSGEQF

j_call: TRBJ2-3
v_call: TRBV27
cdr3_aa: ASSFVFTDTQY

j_call: TRBJ2-3
v_call: TRBV18
cdr3_aa: ASSPWAGSTDTQY

j_call: TRBJ2-5
v_call: TRBV5-1
cdr3_aa: ASSARTGGMQETQY

j_call: TRBJ2-1
v_call: TRBV29-1
cdr3_aa: SLAGSANEQF

j_call: TRBJ2-7
v_call: TRBV7-9
cdr3_aa: ASTVAGAYEQY

j_call: TRBJ2-1
v_call: TRBV12-5
cdr3_aa: ASGRSAYNEQF

j_call: TRBJ1-1
v_call: TRBV10-3
cdr3_aa: AIQTGNTEAF

j_call: TRBJ2-1
v_call: TRBV14
cdr3_aa: ASSPLSSGKYNEQF

j_call: TRBJ2-2
v_call: TRBV5-1
cdr3_aa: ASSLYSHGELF

j_call: TRBJ2-3
v_call: TRBV12-3/TRBV12-4
cdr3_aa: ASSFSIQTGGVTDTQY

j_call: TRBJ2-1
v_call: TRBV20-1
cdr3_aa: SATQGAGEQF

j_call: TRBJ2-1
v_call: TRBV9
cdr3_aa: ASSASSGSYNEQF

j_call: TRBJ2-2
v_call: TRBV25-1
cdr3_aa: ASSEYPGTNTGELF

j_call: TRBJ1-2
v_call: TRBV12-3/TRBV12-4
cdr3_aa: ASNDRFMDYGYT

j_call: TRBJ2-3
v_call: TRBV5-1
cdr3_aa: ASSFRGGLTDTQY

j_call: TRBJ2-4
v_call: TRBV10-3
cdr3_aa: AISESKRGTKNIQY

j_call: TRBJ2-1
v_call: TRBV7-9
cdr3_aa: ASSFDPWNEQF

j_call: TRBJ1-5
v_call: TRBV4-1
cdr3_aa: ASSQGGPRWPQH

j_call: TRBJ2-7
v_call: TRBV6-2/TRBV6-3
cdr3_aa: ASGRTGTSSYEQY

j_call: TRBJ2-7
v_call: TRBV20-1
cdr3_aa: SAFLTGAGEQY

j_call: TRBJ2-5
v_call: TRBV12-3/TRBV12-4
cdr3_aa: ASRPGTAPQETQY

j_call: TRBJ2-2
v_call: TRBV2
cdr3_aa: ASSKDAANTGELF

j_call: TRBJ2-7
v_call: TRBV2
cdr3_aa: ASEGTSSYEQY

j_call: TRBJ2-4
v_call: TRBV6-5
cdr3_aa: ATRGAKNIQY

j_call: TRBJ2-5
v_call: TRBV24-1
cdr3_aa: ATSDNSVETQY

j_call: TRBJ2-2
v_call: TRBV19
cdr3_aa: ASSIDLGGQATGELF